These T cell receptor beta chains were read from a single sample in a study of T cells in Graves' hyperthyroidism and ophthalmopathy. TCRdb reprocessed the multiplex PCR reads with MiXCR, giving one entry per CDR3 protein. Among 660,000 or so distinct CDR3 sequences listed, less than 25% were seen once. Sequences were obtained from blood. These receptors were collected from a man aged 30 to 45 with Graves' ophthalmopathy. Both conserved end residues are part of each CDR3. Each record gives: D gene, J gene, V gene, clone size, CDR3 DNA, CDR3 protein. The D gene is left open where the match is weak. Clone size, where shown, is once, few, many, or a class for clones that have expanded.

-	TRBJ1-5	TRBV20-1	few	TGCAGTGCAGGGGGAGGTAATCAGCCCCAGCATTTT	CSAGGGNQPQHF
TRBD1	TRBJ2-2	TRBV5-1	many	TGCGCCAGCAGCGGGATCAGGGGGCGCGACACCGGGGAGCTGTTTTTT	CASSGIRGRDTGELFF
-	TRBJ1-3	TRBV20-1	-	TGCAGTGCTAGAGATCGGTTGGGGGGGTCCTTTGGAAACACCATATATTTT	CSARDRLGGSFGNTIYF
-	TRBJ2-1	TRBV4-3	-	TGCGCCAGCAGCCACGACAGGGGAGGGAATGAGCAGTTCTTC	CASSHDRGGNEQFF
TRBD2	TRBJ2-1	TRBV10-3	many	TGTGCCATCAGTGAGTCGACGAGCGGGAGATGCGATGAGCAGTTCTTC	CAISESTSGRCDEQFF
TRBD2	TRBJ2-7	TRBV6-5	many	TGTGCCAGCAGTTATAGGGAGGGCCGAGACGAGCAGTACTTC	CASSYREGRDEQYF
TRBD2	TRBJ2-1	TRBV28	many	TGTGCCAGCAGTTCCGTCGGAGAGCGGGGAGATAGGTACAATGAGCAGTTCTTC	CASSSVGERGDRYNEQFF
TRBD2	TRBJ2-5	TRBV7-8	-	TGTGCCAGCAGCCCAGGTAGCGGGGCCTTGGAGACCCAGTACTTC	CASSPGSGALETQYF
TRBD1	TRBJ1-1	TRBV5-1	-	TGCGCCAGCAGCTTCTGGACAGGGAACACTGAAGCTTTCTTT	CASSFWTGNTEAFF
TRBD1	TRBJ2-7	TRBV9	-	TGTGCCAGCAGCACATCCGGGACAGGGGGCGCTGAGCAGTACTTC	CASSTSGTGGAEQYF
-	TRBJ2-1	TRBV19	many	TGTGCCAGTAGTGAGACTAGATCCAATGAGCAGTTCTTC	CASSETRSNEQFF
-	TRBJ2-2	TRBV30	few	TGTGCCTGGAACGCCGGTTTCGCGAACACCGGGGAGCTGTTTTTT	CAWNAGFANTGELFF
TRBD2	TRBJ2-5	TRBV7-2	few	TGTGCCAGCAGTCCCGGACTAGCAATACAAGAGACCCAGTACTTC	CASSPGLAIQETQYF
-	TRBJ2-5	TRBV24-1	-	TGTGCCACCAGTGTCGGACCCCATAGGGAGACCCAGTACTTC	CATSVGPHRETQYF
-	TRBJ2-2	TRBV11-3	few	TGTGCCAGCAGCCCGGCGAGACCGAACACCGGGGAGCTGTTTTTT	CASSPARPNTGELFF
-	TRBJ2-1	TRBV7-9	-	TGTGCCAGCAGCTACGGGGGGCAAAATGAGCAGTTCTTC	CASSYGGQNEQFF
-	TRBJ2-1	TRBV28	-	TGTGCCAGCAGCCCCCCAGGGCCAAGCAACAATGAGCAGTTCTTC	CASSPPGPSNNEQFF
TRBD2	TRBJ2-2	TRBV12-3/TRBV12-4	few	TGTGCCAGCACGGGGGGGCTCACCGGGGAGCTGTTTTTT	CASTGGLTGELFF
TRBD1	TRBJ1-1	TRBV7-2	-	TGTGCCAGCAGCTTAGGTCCCGGGACAGTCAGGGGCACTGAAGCTTTCTTT	CASSLGPGTVRGTEAFF